The source of this T cell receptor (beta chain) is a study of cytomegalovirus exposure and HLA in healthy donors. Study outcomes and limitations: In a later analysis, HLA-associated beta chains showed higher expansion and lower generation probabilities than comparable chains. Some highly shared sequence variants likely arose as a pipeline artifact. Productive status was seen about 87% or about 30% of the time for most TCR beta V segments in an earlier analysis.

Notes on this clone: Its antigen remains unknown.

The study ran its PCR with 60 Vbeta and 13 Jbeta primers. Libraries were prepared by immunoSEQ multiplex PCR; TCRdb keeps only in-frame clonotypes and omits some of them. This sample has about 130,000 clones, with approximately 82% found just once. The CDR3 extends over 14 amino acids. The germline V gene encodes CDR1 SGDLS and CDR2 YYNGEE. V was clipped by 0 bases and J by 4 bases, with 8 bases between them. The chain combines TRBV9 with TRBJ1-5; D not resolved. The specimen was PBMCs. The clonotype originates from a man aged 50 to 60 in good health and CMV-seronegative. CDR3 nucleotides: TGTGCCAGCAGCGTAGGCTGGAGTAATCAGCCCCAGCATTTT. This encodes CASSVGWSNQPQHF.